The 14 T cell receptor beta chains below come from one sample, sequenced in a study of T cells in Graves' hyperthyroidism and ophthalmopathy. The investigators amplified TCR beta CDR3 regions from RNA transcripts. An initial round of RT-PCR targeting the TCR CDR3 relied on the HTBI primer set. MiXCR, run by TCRdb on the multiplex PCR reads, gives a single entry per CDR3 protein. The profile shows over 400,000 distinct CDR3 sequences, 20% to 25% of them singletons. The sample taken for sequencing was blood. The source of these receptors is an older woman with Graves' ophthalmopathy.

This clonotype was found many times. The V and J genes are TRBV7-9 and TRBJ2-7; D uncertain. Germline-derived CDR1 and CDR2 are SEHNR and FQNEAQ (reference sequence). With 1 base removed from V and 2 bases from J, the gap between germline ends came to 3 bases. The CDR3 runs 12 residues. CDR3 amino acids: CASSLEAYEQYF. As DNA, the CDR3 is TGTGCCAGCAGCTTAGAGGCCTACGAGCAGTACTTC.

The chain couples TRBV30 to TRBJ2-7, with 13 positions matching TRBD2. Germline assignment: CDR1 GTSNPN and CDR2 SVGIG (reference sequence). This CDR3 spans 16 amino acids. V trimming: 2 bases; J trimming: 5 bases; junction bases outside the gene matches: 9. This CDR3 is CAWSFRTSGRLDEQYF. CDR3 in DNA: TGTGCCTGGAGTTTCCGGACTAGCGGGAGACTAGACGAGCAGTACTTC.

This clonotype was seen at least ten times. The chain couples TRBV12-3 or TRBV12-4 to TRBJ1-1; 7 nucleotides line up with TRBD1. The CDR3 length is 14 residues. The ends lost 4 bases at V and 0 bases at J; junction bases unmatched: 2. CDR3 in DNA: TGTGCCAGCAGTTCGGGACAGCTGAACACTGAAGCTTTCTTT. Its translation: CASSSGQLNTEAFF.

This clonotype was seen many times. This chain uses TRBV2 with TRBJ2-3; 9 bases map to TRBD1. CDR1 and CDR2 from the germline V gene are SNHLY and FYNNEI. V gave up 6 bases and J gave up 2 bases; unmatched junction bases: 3. The CDR3 totals 14 residues. CDR3 in amino acids: CASSGQGTTDTQYF. CDR3 nucleotides: TGTGCCAGCAGCGGACAGGGGACCACAGATACGCAGTATTTT. The full variable domain, rest sourced from reference TRBV2 and TRBJ2-3, is EPEVTQTPSHQVTQMGQEVILRCVPISNHLYFYWYRQILGQKVEFLVSFYNNEISEKSEIFDDQFSVERPDGSNFTLKIRSTKLEDSAMYFCASSGQGTTDTQYFGPGTRLTVL.

This chain connects TRBV28 to TRBJ1-1, with 7 bases identical to TRBD1. Per the germline V gene, CDR1 is MDHEN and CDR2 is SYDVKM. The CDR3 sequence is 12 residues long. V dropped 6 bases and J dropped 8; count of bases not matched to a gene: 6. CDR3 coding DNA: TGTGCCAGCAGGATCCGACAGGGAGAAGCTTTCTTT. It encodes CASRIRQGEAFF.

The chain employs TRBV6-1 and TRBJ2-1, with TRBD2 matching over 7 bases. The CDR3 is made up of 16 amino acids. The trim removed 2 bases at V and 7 bases at J, leaving 11 bases unmatched. CDR1 and CDR2 from the germline V gene are MNHNS and SASEGT. For the CDR3, the DNA is TGTGCCAGCAGTGAACCGGGGGGATTGACGCTAAATGAGCAGTTCTTC. Translation gives CASSEPGGLTLNEQFF.

This sequence joins TRBV3-1 and TRBJ2-7; 7 bases agree with TRBD2. The CDR3 consists of 13 residues. J was trimmed by 5 bases and V by 8 bases; bases with no gene match: 9. Germline V gives CDR1 LGHDT, CDR2 YNNKEL (reference sequence). CDR3 sequence reads: CASGELAANEQYF. CDR3 bases: TGTGCCAGCGGGGAGCTAGCGGCAAACGAGCAGTACTTC.

This clonotype appeared a single time. This chain links TRBV28 with TRBJ2-7, with TRBD1 matching over 8 bases. V was clipped by 5 bases and J by 0 bases; unmatched bases: 3. The CDR3 length is 14 residues. Looked up from germline, CDR1 is MDHEN and CDR2 is SYDVKM. CDR3 protein: CASSEQGVSYEQYF. The CDR3 coding sequence is TGTGCCAGCAGTGAACAGGGGGTCTCCTACGAGCAGTACTTC.

This clonotype has just one count. The J gene is TRBJ2-7, the V gene TRBV7-6, with no clear D. Per germline, CDR1 SGHVS and CDR2 FNYEAQ. There are 15 residues in the CDR3. Trimming took off 5 bases at V and 7 bases at J, with 21 bases between the two ends. CDR3 region: CASSPQAGAPREQYF. Here the CDR3 DNA reads TGTGCCAGCAGCCCCCAAGCCGGAGCCCCTCGGGAGCAGTACTTC. The full variable domain, its missing parts supplied by reference TRBV7-6 and TRBJ2-7, is GAGVSQSPRYKVTKRGQDVALRCDPISGHVSLYWYRQALGQGPEFLTYFNYEAQQDKSGLPNDRFSAERPEGSISTLTIQRTEQRDSAMYRCASSPQAGAPREQYFGPGTRLTVT.

As for this clonotype: One base away lies a much larger clone, so this may be a sequencing read error. The V gene is TRBV12-3 or TRBV12-4, the J gene TRBJ2-1; no definite D call. This CDR3 is built from 13 residues. In DNA, the CDR3 is TGTGCCAGCACTCCGGACGCCCACAATGGGCAGTTCTTC. Its translation is CASTPDAHNGQFF.

This clonotype was detected only a few times. The rearrangement links TRBV9 to TRBJ2-5, with TRBD2 matching 8 bases. Germline lookup yields CDR1 SGDLS and CDR2 YYNGEE. This CDR3 is 16 amino acids long. After removal of 1 base from V and 3 bases from J, the junction contained 8 bases not matched to a gene. This CDR3 reads CASSVNPAGVKETQYF. CDR3 nucleotide sequence: TGTGCCAGCAGCGTAAATCCAGCGGGGGTTAAAGAGACCCAGTACTTC. Full variable domain (remainder filled in from reference TRBV9 and TRBJ2-5): DSGVTQTPKHLITATGQRVTLRCSPRSGDLSVYWYQQSLDQGLQFLIQYYNGEERAKGNILERFSAQQFPDLHSELNLSSLELGDSALYFCASSVNPAGVKETQYFGPGTRLLVL.

This chain uses TRBV5-1 with TRBJ2-3; D uncertain. V shed 4 bases and J shed 0 bases, with 12 bases lying between them. Germline CDR1 is SGHRS and CDR2 is YFSETQ. The CDR3 is 15 amino acids. In DNA, the CDR3 is TGCGCCAGCAGCCAAATCCAGCTTAGCACAGATACGCAGTATTTT. Its translation: CASSQIQLSTDTQYF. The entire variable domain, with the rest obtained from reference TRBV5-1 and TRBJ2-3, is as follows: KAGVTQTPRYLIKTRGQQVTLSCSPISGHRSVSWYQQTPGQGLQFLFEYFSETQRNKGNFPGRFSGRQFSNSRSEMNVSTLELGDSALYLCASSQIQLSTDTQYFGPGTRLTVL.

This clonotype was seen just once. The chain carries TRBV20-1 and TRBJ1-2; TRBD1 aligns across 7 bases. The CDR3 has 12 amino acids. Germline loops: CDR1 DFQATT, CDR2 SNEGSKA (reference sequence). The DNA for the CDR3 is TGCAGGGCCTCAGGGGGGGACTATGGCTACACCTTC. Amino acids: CRASGGDYGYTF.

This clonotype was counted between two and nine times. The chain is built from TRBV20-1 and TRBJ2-7, with TRBD2 matching over 7 bases. CDR1 is DFQATT and CDR2 is SNEGSKA in the germline V gene (reference sequence). V was pared by 6 bases and J by 3 bases, with 8 bases of the junction left unmatched. The CDR3 totals 13 residues. The DNA for the CDR3 is TGCAGTGCCTCAAAGCGGGGAGGCTACGAGCAGTACTTC. Protein: CSASKRGGYEQYF.